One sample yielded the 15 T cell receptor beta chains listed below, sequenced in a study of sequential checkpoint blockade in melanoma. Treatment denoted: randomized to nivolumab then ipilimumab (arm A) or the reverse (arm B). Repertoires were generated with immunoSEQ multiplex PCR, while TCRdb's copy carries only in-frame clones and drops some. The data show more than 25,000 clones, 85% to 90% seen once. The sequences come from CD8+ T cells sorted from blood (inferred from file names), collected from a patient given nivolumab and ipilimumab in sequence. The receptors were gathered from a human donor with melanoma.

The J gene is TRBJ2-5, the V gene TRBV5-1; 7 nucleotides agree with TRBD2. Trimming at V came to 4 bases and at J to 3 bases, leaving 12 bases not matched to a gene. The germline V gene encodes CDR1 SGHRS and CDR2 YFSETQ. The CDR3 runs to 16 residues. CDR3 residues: CASSLTGTTVEETQYF. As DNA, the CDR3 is TGCGCCAGCAGCCTCACCGGGACTACGGTGGAAGAGACCCAGTACTTC.

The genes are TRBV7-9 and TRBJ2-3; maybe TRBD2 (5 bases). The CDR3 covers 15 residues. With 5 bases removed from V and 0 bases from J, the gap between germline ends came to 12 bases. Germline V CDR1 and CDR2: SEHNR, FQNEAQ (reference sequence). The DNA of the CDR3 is TGTGCCAGCAGCACGCGGGCAACCAGCACAGATACGCAGTATTTT. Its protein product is CASSTRATSTDTQYF. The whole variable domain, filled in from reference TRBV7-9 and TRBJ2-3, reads DTGVSQNPRHKITKRGQNVTFRCDPISEHNRLYWYRQTLGQGPEFLTYFQNEAQLEKSRLLSDRFSAERPKGSFSTLEIQRTEQGDSAMYLCASSTRATSTDTQYFGPGTRLTVL.

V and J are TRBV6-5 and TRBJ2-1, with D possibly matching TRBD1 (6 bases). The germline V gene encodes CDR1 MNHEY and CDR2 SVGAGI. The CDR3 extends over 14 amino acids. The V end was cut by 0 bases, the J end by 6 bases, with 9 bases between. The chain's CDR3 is CASSYSTGPNEQFF. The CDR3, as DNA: TGTGCCAGCAGTTACTCAACAGGGCCCAATGAGCAGTTCTTC.

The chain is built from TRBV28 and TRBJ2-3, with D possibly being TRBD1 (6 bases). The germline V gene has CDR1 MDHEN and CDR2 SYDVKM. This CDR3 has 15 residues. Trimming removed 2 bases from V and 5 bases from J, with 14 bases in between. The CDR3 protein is CASSLGGAGLDTQYF. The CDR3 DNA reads TGTGCCAGCAGTTTAGGGGGCGCCGGCTTAGATACGCAGTATTTT.

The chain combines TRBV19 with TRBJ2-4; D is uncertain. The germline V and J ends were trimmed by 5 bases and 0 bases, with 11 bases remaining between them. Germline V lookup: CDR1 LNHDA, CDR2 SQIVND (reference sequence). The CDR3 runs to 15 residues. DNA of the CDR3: TGTGCCAGTAGTCCAGGTTCCCTAGCCAAAAACATTCAGTACTTC. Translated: CASSPGSLAKNIQYF.

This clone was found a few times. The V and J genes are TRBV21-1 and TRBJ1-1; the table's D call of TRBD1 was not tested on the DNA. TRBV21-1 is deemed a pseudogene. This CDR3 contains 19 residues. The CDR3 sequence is CASSSPVVPGPPLNTEAFF. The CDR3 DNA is TGTGCCAGCAGCTCCCCCGTTGTCCCAGGCCCCCCGCTGAACACTGAAGCTTTCTTT.

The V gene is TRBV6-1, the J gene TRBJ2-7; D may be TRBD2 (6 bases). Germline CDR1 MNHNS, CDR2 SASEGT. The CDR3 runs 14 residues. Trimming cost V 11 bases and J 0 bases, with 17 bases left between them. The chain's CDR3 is CAAGPDGHSYEQYV. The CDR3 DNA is TGTGCCGCGGGGCCGGACGGACACTCCTACGAGCAGTACGTC.

The CDR3 reads CASSEILGTGFHYGYTF. The CDR3 DNA reads as TGTGCCAGCAGTGAAATTCTTGGGACAGGGTTTCACTATGGCTACACCTTC. This sequence joins TRBV2 and TRBJ1-2; 9 bases are a match to TRBD1. The CDR3 extends over 17 amino acids. Trimming removed 2 bases from V and 3 bases from J; junction bases left unmatched: 10. The germline V gene encodes CDR1 SNHLY and CDR2 FYNNEI.

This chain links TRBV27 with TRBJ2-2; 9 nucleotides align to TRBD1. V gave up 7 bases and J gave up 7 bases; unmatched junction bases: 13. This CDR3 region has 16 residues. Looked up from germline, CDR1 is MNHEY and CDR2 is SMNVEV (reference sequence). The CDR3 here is CASTESTGGRGGELFF. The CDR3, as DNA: TGTGCCAGCACTGAATCCACAGGGGGCCGCGGCGGGGAGCTGTTTTTT.

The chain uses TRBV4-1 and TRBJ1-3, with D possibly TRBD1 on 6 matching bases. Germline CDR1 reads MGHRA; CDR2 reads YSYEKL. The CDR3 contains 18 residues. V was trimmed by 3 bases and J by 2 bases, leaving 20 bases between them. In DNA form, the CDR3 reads TGCGCCAGCAGCCATACTCTTTCACAGGGACCCCCTGGAAACACCATATATTTT. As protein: CASSHTLSQGPPGNTIYF.

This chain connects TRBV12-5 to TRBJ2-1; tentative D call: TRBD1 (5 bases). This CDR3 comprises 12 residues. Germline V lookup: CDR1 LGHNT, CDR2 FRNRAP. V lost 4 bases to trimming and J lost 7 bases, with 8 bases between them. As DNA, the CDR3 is TGTGCTAGTGGTTCAGGGATTAATGAGCAGTTCTTC. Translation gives CASGSGINEQFF. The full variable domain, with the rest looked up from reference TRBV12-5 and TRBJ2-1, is DARVTQTPRHKVTEMGQEVTMRCQPILGHNTVFWYRQTMMQGLELLAYFRNRAPLDDSGMPKDRFSAEMPDATLATLKIQPSEPRDSAVYFCASGSGINEQFFGPGTRLTVL.

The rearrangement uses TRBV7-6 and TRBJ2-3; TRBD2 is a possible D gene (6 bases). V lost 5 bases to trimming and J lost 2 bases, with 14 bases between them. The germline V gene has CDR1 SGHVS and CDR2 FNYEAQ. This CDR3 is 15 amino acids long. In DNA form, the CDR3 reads TGTGCCAGCAGCCCTCGGGACTTGCACACAGATACGCAGTATTTT. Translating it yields CASSPRDLHTDTQYF.

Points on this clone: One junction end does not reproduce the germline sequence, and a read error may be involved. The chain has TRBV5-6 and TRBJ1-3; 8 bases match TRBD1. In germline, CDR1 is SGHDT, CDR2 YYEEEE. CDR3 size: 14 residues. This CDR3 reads CASTLTGDGNTIYF. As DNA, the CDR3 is TGTGCCAGCACCTTGACAGGGGATGGAAACACCATATATTTT.

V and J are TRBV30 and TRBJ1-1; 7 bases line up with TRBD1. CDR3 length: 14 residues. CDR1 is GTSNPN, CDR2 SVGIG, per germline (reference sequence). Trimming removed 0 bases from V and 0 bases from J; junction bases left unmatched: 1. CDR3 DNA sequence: TGTGCCTGGAGTGTACAGGGGATGAACACTGAAGCTTTCTTT. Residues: CAWSVQGMNTEAFF.

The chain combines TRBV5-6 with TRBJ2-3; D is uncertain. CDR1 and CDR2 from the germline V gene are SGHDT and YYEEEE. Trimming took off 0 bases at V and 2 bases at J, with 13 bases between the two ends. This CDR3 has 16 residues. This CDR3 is CASSLALREVTDTQYF. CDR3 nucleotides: TGTGCCAGCAGCTTGGCATTGCGAGAGGTCACAGATACGCAGTATTTT.